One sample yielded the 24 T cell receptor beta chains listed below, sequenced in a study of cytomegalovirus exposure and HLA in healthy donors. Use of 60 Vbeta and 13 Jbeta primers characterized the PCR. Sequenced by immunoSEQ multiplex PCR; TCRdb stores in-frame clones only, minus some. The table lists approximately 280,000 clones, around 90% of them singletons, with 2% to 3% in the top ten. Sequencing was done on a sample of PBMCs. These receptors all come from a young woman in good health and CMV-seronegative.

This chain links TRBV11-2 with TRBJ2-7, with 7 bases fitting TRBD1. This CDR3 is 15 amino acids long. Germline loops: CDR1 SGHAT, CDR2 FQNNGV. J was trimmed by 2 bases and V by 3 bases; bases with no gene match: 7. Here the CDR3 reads CASSFRTGETYEQYF. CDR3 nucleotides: TGTGCCAGCAGCTTCCGGACAGGTGAGACCTACGAGCAGTACTTC.

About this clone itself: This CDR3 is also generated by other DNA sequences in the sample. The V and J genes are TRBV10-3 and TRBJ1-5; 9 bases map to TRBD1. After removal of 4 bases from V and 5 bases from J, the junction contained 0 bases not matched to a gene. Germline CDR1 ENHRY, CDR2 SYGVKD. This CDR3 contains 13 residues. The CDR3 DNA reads TGTGCCATCAGTGGGGACAGGGATCAGCCCCAGCATTTT. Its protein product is CAISGDRDQPQHF.

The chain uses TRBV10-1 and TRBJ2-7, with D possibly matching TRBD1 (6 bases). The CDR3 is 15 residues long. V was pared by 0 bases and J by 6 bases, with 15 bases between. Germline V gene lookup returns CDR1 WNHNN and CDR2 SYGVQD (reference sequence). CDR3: CASSESPQGHIEQYF. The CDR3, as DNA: TGCGCCAGCAGTGAGTCTCCACAGGGTCATATCGAGCAGTACTTC.

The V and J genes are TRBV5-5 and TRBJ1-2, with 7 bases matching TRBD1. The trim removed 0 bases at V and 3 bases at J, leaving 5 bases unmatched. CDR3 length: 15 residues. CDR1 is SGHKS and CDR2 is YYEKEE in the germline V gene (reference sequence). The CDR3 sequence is CASSLGPGTDYGYTF. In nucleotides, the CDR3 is TGTGCCAGCAGCTTGGGACCCGGGACAGACTATGGCTACACCTTC.

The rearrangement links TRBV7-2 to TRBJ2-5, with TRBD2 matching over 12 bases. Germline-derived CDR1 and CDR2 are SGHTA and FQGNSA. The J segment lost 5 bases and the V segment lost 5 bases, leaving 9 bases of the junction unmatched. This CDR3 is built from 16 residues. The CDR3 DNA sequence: TGTGCCAGCAGCGCGCGACTAGCGGGGGTGGGGGAGACCCAGTACTTC. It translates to CASSARLAGVGETQYF.

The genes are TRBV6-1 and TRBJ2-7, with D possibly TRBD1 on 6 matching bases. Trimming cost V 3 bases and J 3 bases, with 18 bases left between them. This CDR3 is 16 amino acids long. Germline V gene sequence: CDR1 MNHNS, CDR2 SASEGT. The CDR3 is CASSDLPGHSLYEQYF. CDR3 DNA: TGTGCCAGCAGTGACCTTCCGGGACATTCTCTCTACGAGCAGTACTTC.

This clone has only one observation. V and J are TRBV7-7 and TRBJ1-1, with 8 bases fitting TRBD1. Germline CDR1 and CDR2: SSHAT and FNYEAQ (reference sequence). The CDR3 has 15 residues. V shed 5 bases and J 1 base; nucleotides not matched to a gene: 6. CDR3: CASSPMGTGNTEAFF. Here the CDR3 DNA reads TGTGCCAGCAGCCCCATGGGGACAGGGAACACTGAAGCTTTCTTT.

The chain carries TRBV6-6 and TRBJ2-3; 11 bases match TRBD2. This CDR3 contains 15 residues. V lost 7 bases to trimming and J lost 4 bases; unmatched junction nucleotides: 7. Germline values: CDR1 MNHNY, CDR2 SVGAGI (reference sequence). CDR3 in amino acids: CASTASGGRSDTQYF. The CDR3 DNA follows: TGTGCCAGCACTGCTAGCGGGGGGAGGTCAGATACGCAGTATTTT.

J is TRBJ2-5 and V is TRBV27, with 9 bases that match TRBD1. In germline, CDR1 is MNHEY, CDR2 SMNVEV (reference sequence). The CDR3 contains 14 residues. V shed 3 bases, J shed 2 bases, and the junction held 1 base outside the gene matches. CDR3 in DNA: TGTGCCAGCAGTTTGGGGACAGGGCAAGAGACCCAGTACTTC. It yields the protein CASSLGTGQETQYF.

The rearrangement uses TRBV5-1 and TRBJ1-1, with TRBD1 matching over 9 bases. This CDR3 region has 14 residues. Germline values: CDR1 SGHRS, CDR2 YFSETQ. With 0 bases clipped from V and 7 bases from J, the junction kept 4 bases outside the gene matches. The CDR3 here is CASSLEPGQGEAFF. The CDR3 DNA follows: TGCGCCAGCAGCTTGGAACCGGGACAGGGTGAAGCTTTCTTT.

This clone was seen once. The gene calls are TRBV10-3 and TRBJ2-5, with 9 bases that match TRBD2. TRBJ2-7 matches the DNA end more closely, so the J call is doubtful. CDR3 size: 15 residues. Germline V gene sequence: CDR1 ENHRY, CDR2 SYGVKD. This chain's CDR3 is CATREGGGVSYEQYF. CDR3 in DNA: TGTGCCACCCGAGAGGGCGGGGGGGTCTCCTACGAGCAGTACTTC.

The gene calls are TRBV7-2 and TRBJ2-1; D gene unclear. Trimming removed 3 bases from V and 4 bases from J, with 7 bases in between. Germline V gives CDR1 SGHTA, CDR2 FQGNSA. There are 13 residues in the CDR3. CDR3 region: CASSLSAYNEQFF. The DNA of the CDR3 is TGTGCCAGCAGCTTGAGCGCTTACAATGAGCAGTTCTTC.

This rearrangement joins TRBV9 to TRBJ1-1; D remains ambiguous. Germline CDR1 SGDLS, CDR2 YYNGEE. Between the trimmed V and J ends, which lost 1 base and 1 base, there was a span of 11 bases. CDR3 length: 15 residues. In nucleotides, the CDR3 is TGTGCCAGCAGCGTAACAGCAGCAGGGAACACTGAAGCTTTCTTT. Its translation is CASSVTAAGNTEAFF.

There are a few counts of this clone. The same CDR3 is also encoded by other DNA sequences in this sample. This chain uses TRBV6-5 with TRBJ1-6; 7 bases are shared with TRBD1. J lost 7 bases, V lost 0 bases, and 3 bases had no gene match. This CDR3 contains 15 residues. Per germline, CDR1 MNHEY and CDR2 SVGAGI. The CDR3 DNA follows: TGTGCCAGCAGTTACTCAGGCAGGGGGAATTCACCCCTCCACTTT. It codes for CASSYSGRGNSPLHF.

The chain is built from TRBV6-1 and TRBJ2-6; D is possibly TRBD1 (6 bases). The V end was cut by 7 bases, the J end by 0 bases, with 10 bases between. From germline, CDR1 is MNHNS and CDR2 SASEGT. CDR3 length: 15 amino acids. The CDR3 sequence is CASTTGTSGANVLTF. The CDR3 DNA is TGTGCCAGCACTACAGGGACCTCTGGGGCCAACGTCCTGACTTTC.

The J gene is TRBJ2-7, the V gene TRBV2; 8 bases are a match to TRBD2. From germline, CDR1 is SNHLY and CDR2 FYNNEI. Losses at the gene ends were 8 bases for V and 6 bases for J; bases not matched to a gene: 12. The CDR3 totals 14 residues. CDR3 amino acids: CASCGGLAPLEQYF. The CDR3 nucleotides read TGTGCCAGCTGCGGAGGACTAGCTCCCCTCGAGCAGTACTTC.

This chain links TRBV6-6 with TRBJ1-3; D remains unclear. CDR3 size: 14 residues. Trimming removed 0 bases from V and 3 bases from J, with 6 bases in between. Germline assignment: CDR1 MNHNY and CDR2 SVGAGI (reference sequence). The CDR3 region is CASSYSNSGNTIYF. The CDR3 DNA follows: TGTGCCAGCAGTTACTCGAACAGTGGAAACACCATATATTTT.

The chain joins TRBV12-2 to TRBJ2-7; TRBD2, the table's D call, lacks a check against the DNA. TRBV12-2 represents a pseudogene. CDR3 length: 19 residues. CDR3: CASRLAPDPAACPKREQYF. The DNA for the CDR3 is TGTGCAAGTCGCTTAGCGCCTGATCCAGCGGCGTGTCCCAAAAGAGAGCAGTACTTC.

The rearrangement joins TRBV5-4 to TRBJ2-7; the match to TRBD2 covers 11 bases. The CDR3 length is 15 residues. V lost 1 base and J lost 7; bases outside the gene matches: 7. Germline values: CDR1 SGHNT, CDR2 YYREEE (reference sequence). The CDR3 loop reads CASSLISGGAEEQYF. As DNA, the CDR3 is TGTGCCAGCAGCTTGATTAGCGGGGGGGCCGAAGAGCAGTACTTC.

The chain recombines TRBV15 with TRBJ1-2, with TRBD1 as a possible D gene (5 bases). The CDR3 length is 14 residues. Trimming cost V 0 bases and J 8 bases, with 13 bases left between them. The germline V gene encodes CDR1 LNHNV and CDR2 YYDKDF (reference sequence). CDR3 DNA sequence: TGTGCCACCAGCAGAGAGAAGGGGATCGCGGGCTACACCTTC. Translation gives CATSREKGIAGYTF.

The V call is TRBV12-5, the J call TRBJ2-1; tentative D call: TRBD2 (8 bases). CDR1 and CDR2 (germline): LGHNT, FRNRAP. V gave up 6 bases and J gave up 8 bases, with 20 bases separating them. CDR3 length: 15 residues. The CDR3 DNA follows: TGTGCTAGTGGGGAGGGGGCGGGGGGCCAGGATGAGCAGTTCTTC. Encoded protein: CASGEGAGGQDEQFF.

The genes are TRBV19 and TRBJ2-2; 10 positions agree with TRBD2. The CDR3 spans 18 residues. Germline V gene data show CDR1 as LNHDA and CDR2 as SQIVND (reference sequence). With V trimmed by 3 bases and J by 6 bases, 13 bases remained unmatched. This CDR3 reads CASSIGRLAGARPGELFF. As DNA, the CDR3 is TGTGCCAGTAGTATCGGGAGGCTAGCGGGGGCCCGCCCCGGGGAGCTGTTTTTT. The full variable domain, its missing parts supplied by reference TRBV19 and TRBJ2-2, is DGGITQSPKYLFRKEGQNVTLSCEQNLNHDAMYWYRQDPGQGLRLIYYSQIVNDFQKGDIAEGYSVSREKKESFPLTVTSAQKNPTAFYLCASSIGRLAGARPGELFFGEGSRLTVL.

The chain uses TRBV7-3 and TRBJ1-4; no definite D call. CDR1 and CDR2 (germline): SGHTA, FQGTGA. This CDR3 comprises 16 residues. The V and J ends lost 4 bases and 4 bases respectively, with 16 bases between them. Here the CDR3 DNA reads TGTGCCAGCAGCTGTAGATATACCTCCCATAATGAAAAACTGTTTTTT. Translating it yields CASSCRYTSHNEKLFF. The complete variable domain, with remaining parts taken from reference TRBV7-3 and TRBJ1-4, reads GAGVSQTPSNKVTEKGKYVELRCDPISGHTALYWYRQSLGQGPEFLIYFQGTGAADDSGLPNDRFFAVRPEGSVSTLKIQRTERGDSAVYLCASSCRYTSHNEKLFFGSGTQLSVL.

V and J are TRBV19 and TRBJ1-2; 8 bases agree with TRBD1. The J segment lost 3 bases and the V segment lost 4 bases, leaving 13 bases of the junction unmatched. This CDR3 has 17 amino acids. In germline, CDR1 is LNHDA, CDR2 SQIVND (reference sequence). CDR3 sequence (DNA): TGTGCCAGTAGTACCCGAACGGACAGGGAGACATACTATGGCTACACCTTC. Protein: CASSTRTDRETYYGYTF.